The 8 T cell receptor beta chains presented below share a single source sample, sequenced in a study of long-term antiretroviral therapy in people with HIV. Researchers report immunoSEQ v3.0 was run at survey level. Some clones are missing from TCRdb's copy, which holds only in-frame ones; the method was immunoSEQ multiplex PCR. Among about 31,000 clones listed, 70% to 90% were seen once. The specimen was unsorted PBMCs, collected 0.8 years before starting antiretroviral therapy. These receptors were obtained from a man aged 18 to 29 with HIV.

The rearrangement links TRBV11-2 to TRBJ1-1; tentatively, D is TRBD1 (6 bases). The V gene's germline CDR1 is SGHAT and CDR2 FQNNGV. The CDR3 extends over 16 amino acids. The V end was cut by 5 bases, the J end by 0 bases, with 16 bases between. Here the CDR3 reads CASSPAAGEMNTEAFF. CDR3 coding DNA: TGTGCCAGCAGCCCAGCGGCAGGGGAAATGAACACTGAAGCTTTCTTT. The whole variable domain, remainder taken from reference TRBV11-2 and TRBJ1-1, is EAGVAQSPRYKIIEKRQSVAFWCNPISGHATLYWYQQILGQGPKLLIQFQNNGVVDDSQLPKDRFSAERLKGVDSTLKIQPAKLEDSAVYLCASSPAAGEMNTEAFFGQGTRLTVV.

The gene calls are TRBV19 and TRBJ2-2; D remains unclear. The V end was cut by 8 bases, the J end by 0 bases, with 13 bases between. Germline V gene lookup returns CDR1 LNHDA and CDR2 SQIVND (reference sequence). The CDR3 has 15 residues. The CDR3 nucleotides read TGTGCCAGTCAACGGGCCGCGACGAACACCGGGGAGCTGTTTTTT. It specifies CASQRAATNTGELFF.

This chain connects TRBV18 to TRBJ2-3; D call uncertain. V was clipped by 2 bases and J by 0 bases, with 3 bases between them. The germline V gene has CDR1 KGHSH and CDR2 LQKENI. CDR3 size: 13 residues. DNA of the CDR3: TGTGCCAGCTCACCAGAGAGCACAGATACGCAGTATTTT. Its translation: CASSPESTDTQYF.

This clone has a single count. This chain connects TRBV9 to TRBJ1-5; D remains ambiguous. CDR3 size: 15 residues. V was cut by 0 bases and J by 5 bases, with 12 bases left in between. The germline CDR1 and CDR2 sequences are SGDLS and YYNGEE. CDR3 DNA sequence: TGTGCCAGCAGCGTAGAGGGCAGGCCCGATCAGCCCCAGCATTTT. Protein: CASSVEGRPDQPQHF. The full variable domain, rest sourced from reference TRBV9 and TRBJ1-5, is DSGVTQTPKHLITATGQRVTLRCSPRSGDLSVYWYQQSLDQGLQFLIQYYNGEERAKGNILERFSAQQFPDLHSELNLSSLELGDSALYFCASSVEGRPDQPQHFGDGTRLSIL.

The chain employs TRBV29-1 and TRBJ2-1; TRBD2 might be the D (5 bases). The length of the CDR3 is 13 residues. Between the trimmed V and J ends, which lost 7 bases and 2 bases, there was a span of 12 bases. Germline CDR1 reads SQVTM; CDR2 reads ANQGSEA. CDR3 bases: TGCAGCGCCCGAGGGATAACCTACAATGAGCAGTTCTTC. This translates into CSARGITYNEQFF.

The chain uses TRBV5-1 and TRBJ2-1; D may be TRBD2 (6 bases). Germline lookup yields CDR1 SGHRS and CDR2 YFSETQ. This CDR3 region has 16 residues. With 4 bases removed from V and 8 bases from J, the gap between germline ends came to 22 bases. DNA of the CDR3: TGCGCCAGCAGCCGAGGCCGGGACTTACCCCTCGATGAGCAGTTCTTC. This sequence encodes CASSRGRDLPLDEQFF.

This chain joins TRBV5-5 and TRBJ2-1; 7 positions match TRBD1. This CDR3 region has 15 residues. Germline V gene data show CDR1 as SGHKS and CDR2 as YYEKEE (reference sequence). Trimming at V came to 3 bases and at J to 3 bases, leaving 6 bases not matched to a gene. CDR3 DNA: TGTGCCAGCAGCTATCAGACAGGGCTCTACAATGAGCAGTTCTTC. Its protein is CASSYQTGLYNEQFF.

V and J are TRBV4-3 and TRBJ2-2; 10 bases are a match to TRBD2. The CDR3 runs 18 residues. Germline CDR1 is LGHNA and CDR2 is YSLEER. The V segment lost 1 base and the J segment 4 bases; nucleotides outside the gene matches: 9. CDR3 bases: TGCGCCAGCAGCCAAGTATCGAGCGGGAGGGCGATCACCGGGGAGCTGTTTTTT. Translation: CASSQVSSGRAITGELFF.